Presented here are 19 T cell receptor beta chains from one specimen sequenced in a study of blood T cell repertoires in COVID-19. Assay: immunoSEQ multiplex PCR; the TCRdb copy retains only in-frame clones and omits some. This sample has more than 200,000 clones; 88% occur once, and the top ten carry roughly 1.7%. The sequenced sample consisted of peripheral blood. The origin of the receptors is a man aged 70-80 years with acute or convalescent COVID-19.

The chain employs TRBV29-1 and TRBJ2-1; 10 positions match TRBD2. CDR1 and CDR2 (germline): SQVTM, ANQGSEA. V lost 4 bases to trimming and J lost 7 bases; unmatched junction nucleotides: 4. This CDR3 contains 13 residues. CDR3 amino acids: CSVVAGGRNEQFF. The CDR3 DNA sequence: TGCAGCGTTGTAGCGGGAGGCCGAAATGAGCAGTTCTTC.

V and J are TRBV28 and TRBJ1-4; 7 bases align to TRBD1. The CDR3 has 19 amino acids. Losses at the gene ends were 3 bases for V and 0 bases for J; bases not matched to a gene: 13. The germline gives CDR1 MDHEN, CDR2 SYDVKM. The DNA for the CDR3 is TGTGCCAGCAGTTTTCTTGGGACAGACTTTGGGGCAACTAATGAAAAACTGTTTTTT. This codes for CASSFLGTDFGATNEKLFF.

The sample holds one count of this clone. The chain joins TRBV7-6 to TRBJ2-5; D is unclear. V lost 2 bases, J lost 5 bases, and 12 bases lay in between. The length of the CDR3 is 14 residues. CDR1 and CDR2 from the germline V gene are SGHVS and FNYEAQ. DNA for the CDR3: TGTGCCAGCAGCTTAAATACCGGCAGGGAGACCCAGTACTTC. It translates to CASSLNTGRETQYF.

The chain uses TRBV3-1 (or the pseudogene TRBV3-2) and TRBJ1-3; TRBD1 agrees at 11 bases. CDR3 length: 16 residues. Germline V gene data show CDR1 as LGHDT and CDR2 as YNNKEL (reference sequence). V gave up 4 bases and J gave up 4 bases; unmatched junction bases: 6. Here the CDR3 reads CASSPWTGGAGNTIYF. In DNA, the CDR3 is TGTGCCAGCAGCCCTTGGACAGGGGGCGCAGGAAACACCATATATTTT.

V gene TRBV7-3 combines with J gene TRBJ2-1; D gene ambiguous. The CDR3 is 13 residues long. Germline V lookup: CDR1 SGHTA, CDR2 FQGTGA. Trimming left V 1 base short and J 6 bases short, with 7 bases between. CDR3 in DNA: TGTGCCAGCAGCTTAAGTTCTCTCAATGAGCAGTTCTTC. Its translation is CASSLSSLNEQFF. The whole variable domain, remainder taken from reference TRBV7-3 and TRBJ2-1, is GAGVSQTPSNKVTEKGKYVELRCDPISGHTALYWYRQSLGQGPEFLIYFQGTGAADDSGLPNDRFFAVRPEGSVSTLKIQRTERGDSAVYLCASSLSSLNEQFFGPGTRLTVL.

This chain links TRBV14 with TRBJ1-5; TRBD1 matches 7 bases. CDR3 length: 17 amino acids. From germline, CDR1 is SGHDN and CDR2 FVKESK. J was trimmed by 0 bases and V by 8 bases; bases with no gene match: 13. The CDR3 is CASHFEGQRYSNQPQHF. DNA of the CDR3: TGTGCCAGCCACTTTGAGGGACAGCGCTATAGCAATCAGCCCCAGCATTTT.

The rearrangement uses TRBV5-1 and TRBJ2-2; 9 bases line up with TRBD1. Germline V gene sequence: CDR1 SGHRS, CDR2 YFSETQ. Losses at the gene ends were 3 bases for V and 5 bases for J; bases not matched to a gene: 8. CDR3 size: 16 residues. The CDR3 here is CASSWTGERGTGELFF. CDR3 DNA: TGCGCCAGCAGCTGGACAGGGGAGCGGGGAACCGGGGAGCTGTTTTTT.

V usage is TRBV6-6 and J usage is TRBJ1-3; D ambiguous. The V gene lost 7 bases and the J gene lost 0 bases, with 10 bases spanning the gap. CDR1 MNHNY and CDR2 SVGAGI come from the germline V gene (reference sequence). This CDR3 is built from 14 residues. The CDR3 DNA follows: TGTGCCAGCATATCGTCGGGCTCTGGAAACACCATATATTTT. Protein sequence: CASISSGSGNTIYF.

This chain links TRBV24-1 with TRBJ1-2, with D perhaps matching TRBD1 (5 bases). The CDR3 length is 14 residues. CDR1 KGHDR and CDR2 SFDVKD come from the germline V gene. The germline V and J ends were trimmed by 4 bases and 4 bases, with 12 bases remaining between them. The CDR3 region is CATSESGQFYGYTF. CDR3 bases: TGTGCCACCAGTGAGTCAGGACAATTCTATGGCTACACCTTC.

The chain joins TRBV7-9 to TRBJ1-6, with TRBD1 matching 7 bases. Germline V gene sequence: CDR1 SEHNR, CDR2 FQNEAQ (reference sequence). The CDR3 has 18 residues. V shed 1 base, J shed 4 bases, and the junction held 10 bases outside the gene matches. The CDR3 spells CASSLVLGRGSYNSPLHF. For the CDR3, the DNA is TGTGCCAGCAGCTTAGTTCTCGGCAGGGGGAGTTATAATTCACCCCTCCACTTT.

This chain links TRBV11-2 with TRBJ2-6; the D gene is possibly TRBD1 (6 bases). Looked up from germline, CDR1 is SGHAT and CDR2 is FQNNGV. Trimming took 5 bases from V and 1 from J, leaving 9 bases between them. This CDR3 contains 15 residues. This CDR3 reads CASSLTGSGANVLTF. Written as DNA, the CDR3 is TGTGCCAGCAGCCTTACAGGGTCTGGGGCCAACGTCCTGACTTTC.

V is TRBV30 and J is TRBJ1-5; TRBD1 is a possible D gene (5 bases). Trimming removed 1 base at V and 3 bases at J, with 19 bases between. The length of the CDR3 is 17 residues. Germline values: CDR1 GTSNPN, CDR2 SVGIG (reference sequence). The CDR3 sequence is CAWSATGWALPNQPQHF. The CDR3 DNA is TGTGCCTGGAGTGCTACAGGATGGGCACTACCCAATCAGCCCCAGCATTTT.

The V gene is TRBV12-5, the J gene TRBJ2-1; possible D gene TRBD2, 5 bases. Germline lookup yields CDR1 LGHNT and CDR2 FRNRAP. The CDR3 loop spans 13 amino acids. V was cut by 0 bases and J by 10 bases, with 10 bases left in between. CDR3 loop: CASGLVEGWEQFF. DNA for the CDR3: TGTGCTAGTGGTTTGGTAGAGGGATGGGAGCAGTTCTTC. The full variable domain, completed using reference TRBV12-5 and TRBJ2-1, is DARVTQTPRHKVTEMGQEVTMRCQPILGHNTVFWYRQTMMQGLELLAYFRNRAPLDDSGMPKDRFSAEMPDATLATLKIQPSEPRDSAVYFCASGLVEGWEQFFGPGTRLTVL.

V usage is TRBV7-9 and J usage is TRBJ1-2; D call uncertain. The V and J ends lost 3 bases and 4 bases respectively, with 24 bases between them. This CDR3 is 18 amino acids long. Per germline, CDR1 SEHNR and CDR2 FQNEAQ (reference sequence). The DNA of the CDR3 is TGTGCCAGCAGCTTCCCCAAGGTTGATCGGGGATCGACCTATGGCTACACCTTC. This translates into CASSFPKVDRGSTYGYTF.

V gene TRBV18 combines with J gene TRBJ1-4; TRBD1 aligns across 8 bases. Germline CDR1 is KGHSH and CDR2 is LQKENI. The CDR3 runs 15 residues. The V segment lost 2 bases and the J segment 5 bases; nucleotides outside the gene matches: 4. Here the CDR3 DNA reads TGTGCCAGCTCACCAAGAACAGGGGGAAATGAAAAACTGTTTTTT. Translated, it gives CASSPRTGGNEKLFF. The full variable domain, with the rest looked up from reference TRBV18 and TRBJ1-4, is NAGVMQNPRHLVRRRGQEARLRCSPMKGHSHVYWYRQLPEEGLKFMVYLQKENIIDESGMPKERFSAEFPKEGPSILRIQQVVRGDSAAYFCASSPRTGGNEKLFFGSGTQLSVL.

J is TRBJ2-2 and V is TRBV5-1; tentatively, D is TRBD1 (5 bases). Germline V gene data show CDR1 as SGHRS and CDR2 as YFSETQ. The CDR3 has 16 amino acids. Trimming shortened V by 4 bases and J by 4 bases, and 17 bases separated the two germline ends. CDR3 sequence: CASSPRVGVGTGELFF. The CDR3 coding sequence is TGCGCCAGCAGCCCCCGGGTAGGGGTTGGCACCGGGGAGCTGTTTTTT.

The chain has TRBV11-3 and TRBJ2-1, with TRBD2 matching 10 bases. The CDR3 loop spans 16 amino acids. Germline V gives CDR1 SGHNT, CDR2 YENEEA. J gave up 0 bases and V 2 bases, and 1 base lay outside the gene matches. The CDR3 DNA follows: TGTGCCAGCAGCTTATCTAGCGGGAGCTCCTACAATGAGCAGTTCTTC. This gives the protein CASSLSSGSSYNEQFF.

This clone was recorded once. This chain joins TRBV7-9 and TRBJ1-5, with D unclear. Germline V lookup: CDR1 SEHNR, CDR2 FQNEAQ (reference sequence). Between the trimmed V and J ends, which lost 1 base and 3 bases, there was a span of 7 bases. This CDR3 is 14 amino acids long. The CDR3 region is CASSLGSHNQPQHF. In DNA, the CDR3 is TGTGCCAGCAGCTTAGGCAGTCACAATCAGCCCCAGCATTTT.

This clone was counted between two and nine times. The CDR3 bases are TGTGCCAGCAGCCAATCCCCGGGACTAGTTGGGCGCGAGCAGTACTTC. Translation gives CASSQSPGLVGREQYF. The rearrangement joins TRBV3-1 (or the pseudogene TRBV3-2) to TRBJ2-7, with TRBD2 identical over 8 bases. The ends lost 2 bases at V and 6 bases at J; junction bases unmatched: 12. Germline V CDR1 and CDR2: LGHDT, YNNKEL (reference sequence). The CDR3 sequence is 16 residues long.